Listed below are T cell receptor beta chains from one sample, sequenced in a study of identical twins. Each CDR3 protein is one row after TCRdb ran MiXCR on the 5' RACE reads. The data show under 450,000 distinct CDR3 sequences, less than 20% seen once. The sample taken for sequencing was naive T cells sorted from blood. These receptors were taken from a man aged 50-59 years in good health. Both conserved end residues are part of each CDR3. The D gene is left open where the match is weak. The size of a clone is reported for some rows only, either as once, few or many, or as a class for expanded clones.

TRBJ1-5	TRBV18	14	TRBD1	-	CASSPTGTGQPQHF	TGTGCCAGCTCACCGACAGGGACTGGTCAGCCCCAGCATTTT
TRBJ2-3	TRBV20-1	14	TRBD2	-	CSATRTSMRDTQYF	TGCAGTGCTACCCGGACTAGCATGAGAGATACGCAGTATTTT
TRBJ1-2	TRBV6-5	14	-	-	CASIRTGTYDGYTF	TGTGCCAGCATTAGAACCGGGACATACGATGGCTACACCTTC
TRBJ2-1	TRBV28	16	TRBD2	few	CASKSGTPGGYNEQFF	TGTGCCTCCAAATCGGGGACTCCCGGGGGGTACAATGAGCAGTTCTTC
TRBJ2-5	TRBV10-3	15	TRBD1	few	CAISGHRGRAETQYF	TGTGCCATCAGTGGACACAGGGGGCGCGCGGAGACCCAGTACTTC
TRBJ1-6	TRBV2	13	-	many	CASMSSYNSPLHF	TGTGCCAGCATGAGCTCCTATAATTCACCCCTCCACTTT
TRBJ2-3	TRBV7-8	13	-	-	CASSFRLGDTQYF	TGTGCCAGCAGCTTTCGACTGGGGGATACGCAGTATTTT
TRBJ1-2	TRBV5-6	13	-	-	CASSPGVTYGYTF	TGTGCCAGCAGCCCAGGGGTGACCTATGGCTACACCTTC
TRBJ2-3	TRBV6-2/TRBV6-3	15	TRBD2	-	CASTPRGSGGPTQYF	TGTGCCAGCACCCCCCGGGGTAGCGGGGGGCCCACGCAGTATTTT
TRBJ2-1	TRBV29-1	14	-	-	CSVKGLARGNEQFF	TGCAGCGTTAAGGGCCTAGCACGGGGTAATGAGCAGTTCTTC
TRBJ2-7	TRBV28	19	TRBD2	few	CASSGPTLRTSGENYEQYF	TGTGCCAGCAGCGGTCCCACCCTACGGACTAGCGGGGAGAACTACGAGCAGTACTTC
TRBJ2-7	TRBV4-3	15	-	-	CASSQEWVGGREQYF	TGCGCCAGCAGCCAAGAGTGGGTCGGGGGCCGAGAGCAGTACTTC
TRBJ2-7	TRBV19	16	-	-	CASSIGLAWISYEQYF	TGTGCCAGTAGTATCGGCCTAGCGTGGATTTCCTACGAGCAGTACTTC
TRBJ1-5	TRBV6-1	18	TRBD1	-	CASSLSWTGKYSNQPQHF	TGTGCCAGCAGCCTATCATGGACAGGGAAATATAGCAATCAGCCCCAGCATTTT
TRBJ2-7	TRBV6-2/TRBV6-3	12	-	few	CASGTRLYEQYF	TGTGCCAGCGGGACCCGACTATACGAGCAGTACTTC
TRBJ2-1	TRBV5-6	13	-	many	CASSAGRGHEQFF	TGTGCCAGCAGCGCGGGCCGGGGGCATGAGCAGTTCTTC
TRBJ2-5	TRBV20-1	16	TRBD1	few	CSARKIGQGVQETQYF	TGCAGTGCTAGAAAAATCGGACAGGGGGTGCAAGAGACCCAGTACTTC
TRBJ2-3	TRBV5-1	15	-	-	CASSLTSWGPDTQYF	TGCGCCAGCAGCTTGACTAGCTGGGGCCCAGATACGCAGTATTTT
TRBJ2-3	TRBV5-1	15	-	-	CASSFRGHLTDTQYF	TGCGCCAGCAGCTTCAGGGGCCACCTCACAGATACGCAGTATTTT
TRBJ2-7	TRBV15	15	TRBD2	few	CATSRGTSGSYEQYF	TGTGCCACCAGCAGAGGGACTAGCGGGAGTTACGAGCAGTACTTC
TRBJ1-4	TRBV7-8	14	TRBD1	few	CASSNRDRGEKLFF	TGTGCCAGCAGCAACCGGGACAGGGGGGAAAAACTGTTTTTT
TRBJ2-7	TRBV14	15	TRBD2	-	CASSQGLAGVGEQYF	TGTGCCAGCAGCCAAGGACTAGCGGGAGTTGGAGAGCAGTACTTC
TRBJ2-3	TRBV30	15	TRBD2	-	CAWKASGGRGDTQYF	TGTGCCTGGAAGGCTAGCGGGGGAAGGGGGGATACGCAGTATTTT
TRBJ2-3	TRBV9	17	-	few	CASSAQKRGSSTDTQYF	TGTGCCAGCAGCGCCCAAAAAAGGGGAAGTAGCACAGATACTCAGTATTTT